In its sample, the clone carrying this TCR beta chain was seen many times. This sample was included in a study of blood T cells in healthy people across ages. Primers used in a second PCR of roughly 6 to 11 cycles were a sample-barcoded 5' primer and a J-beta primer mix. Tagging of each cDNA molecule was performed by a template-switch adaptor with 12 random nucleotides. TCRdb passed the 5' RACE reads through MiXCR, listing each CDR3 protein once. The sample yields over 500,000 distinct CDR3 sequences, about 26% seen once. No fewer than 7 million PBMCs went into each sample. The CDR3 contains 13 residues. CDR1 SGHRS and CDR2 YFSETQ come from the germline V gene. Trimming pared 0 bases from V and 4 bases from J, leaving 8 bases between. The sample was also reused in another study, on T cells of mothers and their children. This second study notes: There was no detection of any persistent microchimeric T cell clones.

Material for sequencing was blood. This chain joins TRBV5-1 and TRBJ2-7; no firm D call. The clonotype was recovered from a boy aged 2 to 10 in good health. CDR3 sequence reads: CASSLEGWYEQYF. In nucleotides, the CDR3 is TGCGCCAGCAGCTTGGAAGGTTGGTACGAGCAGTACTTC.